This T cell receptor beta chain was captured by sequencing in a study of blood T cell repertoires in COVID-19. About the study: The study drew acute and convalescent COVID-19 samples from the United States, Italy and Spain. PBMCs, B-cell-depleted T cells, or T cells were the source of the cDNA or gDNA that made up the material.

In germline, CDR1 is SGHRS, CDR2 YFSETQ. With 0 bases removed from V and 2 bases from J, the gap between germline ends came to 8 bases. CDR3 length: 14 residues. Produced via immunoSEQ multiplex PCR; TCRdb's table is partial and in-frame only. This sample has about 85,000 clones; around 93% occur once, and the top ten carry 2% to 2.5%. The sample taken for sequencing was peripheral blood. The sequence derives from a human donor with active COVID-19. The donor label of this sample is uncertain. V and J are TRBV5-1 and TRBJ2-5; D gene ambiguous. The CDR3 DNA sequence: TGCGCCAGCAGCTTGGAGCAGGTACAAGAGACCCAGTACTTC. Translated: CASSLEQVQETQYF.